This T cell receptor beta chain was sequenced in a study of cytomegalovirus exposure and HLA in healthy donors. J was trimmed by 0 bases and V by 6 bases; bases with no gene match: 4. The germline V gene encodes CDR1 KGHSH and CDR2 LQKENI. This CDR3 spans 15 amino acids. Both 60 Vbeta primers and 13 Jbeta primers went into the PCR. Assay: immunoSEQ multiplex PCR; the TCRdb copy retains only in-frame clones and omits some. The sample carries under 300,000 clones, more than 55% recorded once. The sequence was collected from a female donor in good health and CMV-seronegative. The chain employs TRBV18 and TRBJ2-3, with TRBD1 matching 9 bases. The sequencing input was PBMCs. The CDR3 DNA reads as TGTGCCAGCTCGCTGACAGGGGGGAGCACAGATACGCAGTATTTT. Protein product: CASSLTGGSTDTQYF. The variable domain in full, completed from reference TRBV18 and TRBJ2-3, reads NAGVMQNPRHLVRRRGQEARLRCSPMKGHSHVYWYRQLPEEGLKFMVYLQKENIIDESGMPKERFSAEFPKEGPSILRIQQVVRGDSAAYFCASSLTGGSTDTQYFGPGTRLTVL.